The 19 T cell receptor beta chains in this list originate from one sample, sequenced in a study of cytomegalovirus exposure and HLA in healthy donors. Sequencing used immunoSEQ multiplex PCR; TCRdb keeps in-frame clones, though not all of them. The table lists approximately 99,000 clones, around 95% of them singletons, with about 0.7% in the top ten. The sequenced sample consisted of PBMCs. The receptors come from a woman aged 18-29 years in good health and CMV-seronegative.

V and J are TRBV7-2 and TRBJ1-3, with 10 bases that match TRBD1. This CDR3 has 16 amino acids. V lost 3 bases to trimming and J lost 0 bases; unmatched junction nucleotides: 2. Germline assignment: CDR1 SGHTA and CDR2 FQGNSA. The CDR3 bases are TGTGCCAGCAGCTTCCGGACAGGGGGCTCTGGAAACACCATATATTTT. Protein: CASSFRTGGSGNTIYF.

The rearrangement joins TRBV5-1 to TRBJ1-6; 9 bases line up with TRBD1. CDR1 SGHRS and CDR2 YFSETQ come from the germline V gene. J lost 8 bases, V lost 0 bases, and 18 bases had no gene match. This CDR3 region has 20 residues. The CDR3 coding sequence is TGCGCCAGCAGCTTGGCCTTTTTGAACAGGGGGCACGAGGTCGATTCACCCCTCCACTTT. It is translated as CASSLAFLNRGHEVDSPLHF.

This chain links TRBV12-1 with TRBJ1-2. TRBV12-1 is recorded as a pseudogene. The CDR3 length is 14 residues. DNA of the CDR3: TGTGCCAGCAGCTCCTCCGGGAGGCATGGGCGCTACACCTTC. Translated, it gives CASSSSGRHGRYTF.

A single count supports this clone. The rearrangement joins TRBV7-3 to TRBJ2-1; the D gene is possibly TRBD2 (5 bases). The CDR3 length is 16 residues. CDR1 SGHTA and CDR2 FQGTGA come from the germline V gene. V was clipped by 5 bases and J by 4 bases, with 18 bases between them. The chain's CDR3 is CASSPTWGRGYNEQFF. In DNA, the CDR3 is TGTGCCAGCAGCCCCACTTGGGGTCGCGGGTACAATGAGCAGTTCTTC.

The V gene is TRBV6-1, the J gene TRBJ1-2, with a weak D call TRBD1 (5 bases). Trimming shortened V by 6 bases and J by 4 bases, and 15 bases separated the two germline ends. The CDR3 covers 14 residues. Germline V gives CDR1 MNHNS, CDR2 SASEGT. The CDR3 here is CASRVGQGPYGYTF. CDR3 bases: TGTGCCAGCAGAGTGGGTCAGGGTCCCTATGGCTACACCTTC.

The chain has TRBV7-8 and TRBJ1-5; D ambiguous. CDR3 length: 13 residues. The germline gives CDR1 SGHVS, CDR2 FQNEAQ. V shed 5 bases and J shed 0 bases, with 5 bases lying between them. Here the CDR3 reads CASSANSNQPQHF. The CDR3 DNA reads as TGTGCCAGCAGCGCTAATAGCAATCAGCCCCAGCATTTT. Based on the CDR3 plus reference TRBV7-8 and TRBJ1-5, the full variable domain is GAGVSQSPRYKVAKRGQDVALRCDPISGHVSLFWYQQALGQGPEFLTYFQNEAQLDKSGLPSDRFFAERPEGSVSTLKIQRTQQEDSAVYLCASSANSNQPQHFGDGTRLSIL.

Written as DNA, the CDR3 is TGTGCCAGTAGTCCCAGGACTAGCGGGGGTGGGGGTGAGCAGTTCTTC. Amino acids: CASSPRTSGGGGEQFF. The J gene is TRBJ2-1, the V gene TRBV19; 13 bases fit TRBD2. Trimming took 5 bases from V and 9 from J; bases not matched to a gene: 10. This CDR3 comprises 16 residues. CDR1 is LNHDA, CDR2 SQIVND, per germline (reference sequence).

The chain joins TRBV27 to TRBJ2-7; a possible D gene is TRBD2 (5 bases). The germline V gene has CDR1 MNHEY and CDR2 SMNVEV (reference sequence). Trimming pared 0 bases from V and 1 base from J, leaving 10 bases between. There are 15 residues in the CDR3. The CDR3 loop reads CASSLSGRGSYEQYF. The CDR3 region has the DNA TGTGCCAGCAGTTTATCAGGTCGGGGTTCCTACGAGCAGTACTTC.

V is TRBV5-4 and J is TRBJ1-2; the D gene is possibly TRBD1 (6 bases). The CDR3 sequence is 13 residues long. The germline V gene has CDR1 SGHNT and CDR2 YYREEE (reference sequence). Deletions cut 6 bases from V and 1 base from J, with 10 bases between. CDR3 DNA sequence: TGTGCCAGCAAGACAGGCGGTAACTATGGCTACACCTTC. As protein: CASKTGGNYGYTF.

This clone was observed once. The chain employs TRBV4-1 and TRBJ2-3, with D perhaps matching TRBD1 (7 bases). The germline V and J ends were trimmed by 1 base and 3 bases, with 11 bases remaining between them. Germline CDR1 MGHRA, CDR2 YSYEKL. There are 15 residues in the CDR3. The CDR3 DNA sequence: TGCGCCAGCAGCCAAGGCGGGACAGCTACAGATACGCAGTATTTT. Protein: CASSQGGTATDTQYF.

V gene TRBV27 combines with J gene TRBJ1-2; weak D call: TRBD1 (5 bases). V shed 6 bases and J shed 8 bases, with 19 bases lying between them. The germline V gene encodes CDR1 MNHEY and CDR2 SMNVEV (reference sequence). This CDR3 is built from 14 residues. The CDR3: CASRPPGGGSGYTF. Written as DNA, the CDR3 is TGTGCCAGCAGGCCTCCGGGTGGGGGGTCCGGCTACACCTTC.

The rearrangement links TRBV6-5 to TRBJ2-1; D unclear. V lost 10 bases to trimming and J lost 12 bases, with 19 bases between them. The CDR3 has 12 residues. The germline gives CDR1 MNHEY, CDR2 SVGAGI. DNA of the CDR3: TGTGCCACCCTCCCTCCGGAGAGTAGGCAGTTCTTC. This sequence encodes CATLPPESRQFF.

This clone was seen a single time. In DNA, the CDR3 is TGTGCCAGCTCACCTCTGGGGCAGGGGTTCGATGTAGGTACTGGTGAAGCTTTCTTT. It is translated as CASSPLGQGFDVGTGEAFF. The chain combines TRBV18 with TRBJ1-1; TRBD1 might be the D (6 bases). Trimming removed 3 bases at V and 7 bases at J, with 30 bases between. The CDR3 has 19 amino acids. Germline V lookup: CDR1 KGHSH, CDR2 LQKENI. Drawing the rest from reference TRBV18 and TRBJ1-1, the complete variable domain is NAGVMQNPRHLVRRRGQEARLRCSPMKGHSHVYWYRQLPEEGLKFMVYLQKENIIDESGMPKERFSAEFPKEGPSILRIQQVVRGDSAAYFCASSPLGQGFDVGTGEAFFGQGTRLTVV.

DNA for the CDR3: TGTGCCACCAGCAGAGATCCGGCTAGCGGGGGTGATACGCAGTATTTT. This codes for CATSRDPASGGDTQYF. The chain is built from TRBV15 and TRBJ2-3; TRBD2 aligns across 10 bases. CDR3 size: 16 residues. V shed 0 bases and J 6 bases; nucleotides not matched to a gene: 6. Germline lookup yields CDR1 LNHNV and CDR2 YYDKDF (reference sequence).

Here the CDR3 reads CASSSGLAGGSLGEQYF. CDR3 DNA: TGTGCCAGCAGTTCGGGACTAGCGGGGGGTTCCCTCGGAGAGCAGTACTTC. The genes are TRBV2 and TRBJ2-7; 15 bases align to TRBD2. CDR3 size: 17 residues. With V trimmed by 5 bases and J by 7 bases, 12 bases remained unmatched. Germline CDR1 and CDR2: SNHLY and FYNNEI.

This sequence joins TRBV7-9 and TRBJ1-2; TRBD1 might be the D (6 bases). The CDR3 consists of 15 residues. V lost 1 base to trimming and J lost 3 bases, with 12 bases between them. Germline V CDR1 and CDR2: SEHNR, FQNEAQ (reference sequence). CDR3 in DNA: TGTGCCAGCAGCTTAGTGGCAGGGGTTGACTATGGCTACACCTTC. Amino acid sequence: CASSLVAGVDYGYTF.

V usage is TRBV6-1 and J usage is TRBJ1-1, with TRBD1 as a possible D gene (5 bases). With 8 bases removed from V and 11 bases from J, the gap between germline ends came to 15 bases. This CDR3 region has 11 residues. Germline assignment: CDR1 MNHNS and CDR2 SASEGT. CDR3 DNA sequence: TGTGCCAGCGGCCCTCTGGGGGGGGCTTTCTTT. Translating it yields CASGPLGGAFF.

The chain recombines TRBV27 with TRBJ1-3, with 7 bases fitting TRBD1. Germline V gene data show CDR1 as MNHEY and CDR2 as SMNVEV (reference sequence). There are 15 residues in the CDR3. Unmatched junction bases numbered 6, after V lost 7 bases and J lost 0 bases. CDR3 coding DNA: TGTGCCAGCAAAGACGACAGGGCCTCTGGAAACACCATATATTTT. It is translated as CASKDDRASGNTIYF.

J is TRBJ2-7 and V is TRBV4-1, with 7 bases lining up with TRBD1. Trimming at V came to 0 bases and at J to 3 bases, leaving 8 bases not matched to a gene. The CDR3 is 16 residues long. The germline V gene has CDR1 MGHRA and CDR2 YSYEKL. CDR3 protein: CASSQEMGDRGYEQYF. As DNA, the CDR3 is TGCGCCAGCAGCCAAGAAATGGGGGACAGAGGCTACGAGCAGTACTTC.